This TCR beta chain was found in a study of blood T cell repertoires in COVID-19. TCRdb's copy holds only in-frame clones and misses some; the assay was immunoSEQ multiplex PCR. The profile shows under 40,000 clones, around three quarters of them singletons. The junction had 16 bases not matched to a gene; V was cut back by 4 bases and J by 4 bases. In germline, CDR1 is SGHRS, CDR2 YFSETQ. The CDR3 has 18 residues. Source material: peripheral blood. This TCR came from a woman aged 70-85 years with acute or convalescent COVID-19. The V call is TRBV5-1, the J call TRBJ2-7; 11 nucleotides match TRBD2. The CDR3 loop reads CASSRDPGTSGYLYEQYF. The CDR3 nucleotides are TGCGCCAGCAGCAGAGACCCCGGGACTAGCGGTTACCTTTACGAGCAGTACTTC.